The 20 T cell receptor beta chains presented below share a single source sample, sequenced in a study of blood T cell repertoires in COVID-19. TCRdb's table, derived via immunoSEQ multiplex PCR, lists solely in-frame clones and lacks some. The sample has 200,000 or so clones; around 88% are singletons. Sequencing was carried out using PBMCs or T cells enriched from blood (not recorded which). These receptors all come from a woman in her thirties or forties with acute COVID-19.

This chain connects TRBV19 to TRBJ1-5, with 9 bases that match TRBD1. J was trimmed by 7 bases and V by 7 bases; bases with no gene match: 20. In germline, CDR1 is LNHDA, CDR2 SQIVND (reference sequence). The CDR3 totals 18 residues. CDR3 nucleotides: TGTGCCAGTACGGGGCACCGGGGCCCGGGACAGGGCGACCAGCCCCAGCATTTT. Its translation: CASTGHRGPGQGDQPQHF.

The chain uses TRBV4-2 and TRBJ2-1, with 13 positions matching TRBD2. Losses at the gene ends were 8 bases for V and 7 bases for J; bases not matched to a gene: 8. The germline V gene encodes CDR1 LGHNA and CDR2 YNFKEQ. The CDR3 contains 15 residues. The CDR3 loop is CASGGLAGYVNEQFF. CDR3 DNA: TGTGCCAGCGGGGGACTAGCGGGGTATGTAAATGAGCAGTTCTTC.

J is TRBJ1-5 and V is TRBV25-1, with 8 nucleotides matching TRBD1. The junction had 1 base not matched to a gene; V was cut back by 2 bases and J by 7 bases. Germline V gene sequence: CDR1 MGHDK, CDR2 SYGVNS. The length of the CDR3 is 13 residues. CDR3 region: CASSEQGAQPQHF. CDR3 DNA sequence: TGTGCCAGCAGTGAACAGGGGGCCCAGCCCCAGCATTTT.

This clone was counted a single time. J is TRBJ2-7 and V is TRBV19, with 7 positions matching TRBD2. The CDR3 loop spans 16 amino acids. From germline, CDR1 is LNHDA and CDR2 SQIVND (reference sequence). Unmatched junction bases numbered 11, after V lost 4 bases and J lost 2 bases. The CDR3 protein is CASSTPSGGPTYEQYF. CDR3 coding DNA: TGTGCCAGTAGTACCCCTAGCGGTGGGCCAACCTACGAGCAGTACTTC.

The chain employs TRBV7-9 and TRBJ1-6; 9 bases fit TRBD1. Trimming took 5 bases from V and 9 from J; bases not matched to a gene: 11. Germline V lookup: CDR1 SEHNR, CDR2 FQNEAQ (reference sequence). This CDR3 is 16 amino acids long. In DNA, the CDR3 is TGTGCCAGCAGCCCTCCCGGGACAGGGTTCGGTTCACCCCTCCACTTT. It is translated as CASSPPGTGFGSPLHF.

The chain is built from TRBV7-8 and TRBJ1-6, with TRBD1 matching 7 bases. The germline gives CDR1 SGHVS, CDR2 FQNEAQ. The CDR3 runs to 14 residues. V shed 4 bases, J shed 5 bases, and the junction held 2 bases outside the gene matches. The CDR3 region has the DNA TGTGCCAGCAGCTCGGGGACAGATAATTCACCCCTCCACTTT. Protein sequence: CASSSGTDNSPLHF.

The chain combines TRBV7-9 with TRBJ1-4; D is perhaps TRBD1 (6 bases). The germline gives CDR1 SEHNR, CDR2 FQNEAQ (reference sequence). With 2 bases removed from V and 8 bases from J, the gap between germline ends came to 18 bases. The CDR3 has 16 amino acids. In DNA, the CDR3 is TGTGCCAGCAGCTTATACTTGTCAGGGGCGGCAGAAAAACTGTTTTTT. Its protein is CASSLYLSGAAEKLFF. The whole variable domain, filled in from reference TRBV7-9 and TRBJ1-4, reads DTGVSQNPRHKITKRGQNVTFRCDPISEHNRLYWYRQTLGQGPEFLTYFQNEAQLEKSRLLSDRFSAERPKGSFSTLEIQRTEQGDSAMYLCASSLYLSGAAEKLFFGSGTQLSVL.

The chain carries TRBV19 and TRBJ2-1; the match to TRBD2 covers 14 bases. Germline V gives CDR1 LNHDA, CDR2 SQIVND (reference sequence). The trim removed 4 bases at V and 3 bases at J, leaving 2 bases unmatched. The CDR3 covers 16 residues. The CDR3 here is CASSTGLAGGYNEQFF. DNA for the CDR3: TGTGCCAGTAGTACAGGACTAGCGGGAGGCTACAATGAGCAGTTCTTC.

The V gene is TRBV2, the J gene TRBJ2-3; 10 bases agree with TRBD2. The CDR3 totals 15 residues. Germline V gene lookup returns CDR1 SNHLY and CDR2 FYNNEI. V was pared by 6 bases and J by 8 bases, with 11 bases of the junction left unmatched. The CDR3 reads CASSQGTSGVGTQYF. As DNA, the CDR3 is TGTGCCAGCAGCCAAGGAACTAGCGGGGTGGGTACGCAGTATTTT.

The chain couples TRBV10-3 to TRBJ2-1; D is possibly TRBD1 (5 bases). V was trimmed by 4 bases and J by 3 bases, leaving 13 bases between them. Looked up from germline, CDR1 is ENHRY and CDR2 is SYGVKD. The CDR3 length is 15 residues. Written as DNA, the CDR3 is TGTGCCATCAGTGGCCAGGATACAGGCTACAATGAGCAGTTCTTC. Translated: CAISGQDTGYNEQFF.

The chain is built from TRBV7-6 and TRBJ2-1, with 11 positions matching TRBD2. Germline-derived CDR1 and CDR2 are SGHVS and FNYEAQ. The CDR3 is 15 residues long. The junction had 9 bases not matched to a gene; V was cut back by 4 bases and J by 10 bases. The DNA for the CDR3 is TGTGCCAGCAGCTCGACTAGCGGGATATTTATGGAGCAGTTCTTC. This codes for CASSSTSGIFMEQFF. The variable domain in full, completed from reference TRBV7-6 and TRBJ2-1, reads GAGVSQSPRYKVTKRGQDVALRCDPISGHVSLYWYRQALGQGPEFLTYFNYEAQQDKSGLPNDRFSAERPEGSISTLTIQRTEQRDSAMYRCASSSTSGIFMEQFFGPGTRLTVL.

The V gene is TRBV7-6, the J gene TRBJ2-1; TRBD2 might be the D (5 bases). CDR1 and CDR2 from the germline V gene are SGHVS and FNYEAQ. This CDR3 comprises 15 residues. Trimming took off 2 bases at V and 9 bases at J, with 17 bases between the two ends. CDR3 amino acids: CASSLRGSIRFEQFF. In DNA, the CDR3 is TGTGCCAGCAGCTTAAGAGGGAGTATCCGGTTTGAGCAGTTCTTC. Using reference TRBV7-6 and TRBJ2-1 for the parts outside the CDR3, the full variable domain is GAGVSQSPRYKVTKRGQDVALRCDPISGHVSLYWYRQALGQGPEFLTYFNYEAQQDKSGLPNDRFSAERPEGSISTLTIQRTEQRDSAMYRCASSLRGSIRFEQFFGPGTRLTVL.

V is TRBV27 and J is TRBJ2-5; D perhaps matches TRBD1 (5 bases). V was clipped by 0 bases and J by 4 bases, with 18 bases between them. This CDR3 has 17 residues. CDR1 is MNHEY and CDR2 is SMNVEV in the germline V gene (reference sequence). This chain's CDR3 is CASSLSGRASTGETQYF. The CDR3 nucleotides are TGTGCCAGCAGTTTATCCGGCAGGGCCTCCACGGGAGAGACCCAGTACTTC.

V usage is TRBV7-2 and J usage is TRBJ2-4, with TRBD2 as a possible D gene (5 bases). V was clipped by 8 bases and J by 1 base, with 15 bases between them. CDR3 size: 15 residues. Germline assignment: CDR1 SGHTA and CDR2 FQGNSA. The CDR3 here is CASSLRGQAKNIQYF. DNA of the CDR3: TGTGCCAGCTCACTGAGAGGGCAGGCCAAAAACATTCAGTACTTC.

The rearrangement links TRBV11-2 to TRBJ2-5, with unresolved D. This CDR3 is 12 amino acids long. Trimming stripped 4 bases from V and 4 bases from J, with 7 bases between. Germline values: CDR1 SGHAT, CDR2 FQNNGV. The CDR3 is CASSYSPETQYF. DNA for the CDR3: TGTGCCAGCAGCTACTCCCCAGAGACCCAGTACTTC.

V and J are TRBV7-2 and TRBJ1-2, with 8 bases aligning to TRBD1. This CDR3 is 13 amino acids long. Germline V gene data show CDR1 as SGHTA and CDR2 as FQGNSA. V lost 4 bases to trimming and J lost 7 bases; unmatched junction nucleotides: 5. CDR3 sequence (DNA): TGTGCCAGCAGCTCTAGGACAGGGTTTGGCTACACCTTC. Translating it yields CASSSRTGFGYTF.

The gene calls are TRBV10-3 and TRBJ2-2; TRBD2 matches at 11 bases. The CDR3 is made up of 15 amino acids. CDR1 and CDR2 from the germline V gene are ENHRY and SYGVKD. V shed 0 bases and J 10 bases; nucleotides not matched to a gene: 4. CDR3 in DNA: TGTGCCATCAGTGAGTCGACTAGCGGGGAGCCGGAGCTGTTTTTT. Protein: CAISESTSGEPELFF.

The V and J genes are TRBV7-6 and TRBJ1-3, with a possible D match to TRBD1 (5 bases). With 5 bases removed from V and 0 bases from J, the gap between germline ends came to 14 bases. The CDR3 is made up of 16 amino acids. Germline CDR1 reads SGHVS; CDR2 reads FNYEAQ. CDR3 DNA: TGTGCCAGCAGCCCAACAGGTCACAGCTCTGGAAACACCATATATTTT. As protein: CASSPTGHSSGNTIYF.

CDR3 loop: CATGEGIEPVGELFF. CDR3 bases: TGTGCCACGGGGGAGGGCATCGAACCGGTCGGGGAGCTGTTTTTT. The chain couples TRBV5-6 to TRBJ2-2; 7 bases match TRBD2. Looked up from germline, CDR1 is SGHDT and CDR2 is YYEEEE. The trim removed 9 bases at V and 7 bases at J, leaving 15 bases unmatched. This CDR3 is built from 15 residues.

The chain combines TRBV19 with TRBJ2-2, with a tentative D call TRBD1 (5 bases). CDR1 is LNHDA, CDR2 SQIVND, per germline (reference sequence). The CDR3 extends over 14 amino acids. V lost 4 bases and J 2 bases, leaving 8 bases between the germline ends. In DNA, the CDR3 is TGTGCCAGTAGTAGGACACTCAACACCGGGGAGCTGTTTTTT. It is translated as CASSRTLNTGELFF.